Here is one TCR beta chain with its context. What antigen it recognizes has not been identified. Per-nucleotide qualities are absent, and no much larger clonotype sits a single base away. Measured from the cysteine to the phenylalanine, the CDR3 is 13 residues long. Solely the CDR3 DNA is kept, with 39 bases framed from the first base. In the germline V gene, CDR1 corresponds to SQVTM and CDR2 to ANQGSEA. The V end loses 4 bases and the J end loses 6 bases, and a stretch of 15 bases separates them. The sample belongs to a study of shared clonotypes between healthy human individuals (dated by TCRdb to the early 2020s). In the study overall: A few men and a couple of women, aged 18 to 49 years, made up the cohort. For each donor, CD4 naive and CD4 memory were each given three plates, CD8 naive was given two plates, and CD8 memory was given one plate. The study deeply sequenced blood TCR repertoires of 5 or 6 healthy adults to estimate repertoire size and the extent of clonotype sharing between individuals. Different laboratories and diverse techniques were used to prepare libraries and sequence TCR repertoires, to increase sequencing depth and limit assay-specific biases. Per donor, leukapheresis produced somewhere between about 0.94 and 10 billion PBMCs.

Donors were healthy HIV-negative adults with no recently reported acute infections or vaccinations. Only Caucasian adults living in Nashville, Tennessee, USA were represented among the donors. CD4+ T cells were enriched by magnetic negative selection; naive cells were then positively selected on CD45RA, and the negative fraction formed the memory subset. Blood was collected by leukapheresis, and PBMCs were isolated by Ficoll-Histopaque density gradient centrifugation and then cryopreserved in liquid nitrogen vapor phase. Purity and quantity of every magnetically sorted T cell population were checked by analytical flow cytometry. Genomic DNA was isolated from each sorted fraction and quantified by UV absorbance on a Nanodrop 2000c. General findings and caveats noted by the study authors: Sharing across a handful of donors was observed for about 4.8% of naive CD4, over 3% of naive CD8, 2.3% of memory CD4, and less than 0.45% of memory CD8 clonotypes. Sampling was restricted to blood, and TCR repertoires in tissues likely differ from the TCR repertoires found in blood. Higher generation probabilities were observed for clonotypes shared by all four sorted-subset donors than for non-shared clonotypes. Rarefaction of sorted-subset datasets indicated incomplete sequencing despite the large sequencing depth. The small number of donors limited the genetic and exposure-history diversity represented. Pairwise subsampling indicated that sequencing depth was expected to affect the degree of clonotype sharing among donors. Naive subsets generally had larger estimated clonotype richness than memory subsets did.

TCR CDR3 regions were amplified from genomic DNA by multiplex PCR using the deep immunoSEQ assay. Genomic DNA extracted from each cell subset was distributed evenly over all wells of several immunoSEQ 96-well plates, and each plate served as one replicate. For sorted subsets, each replicate PCR was loaded with around 200 ng genomic DNA, equivalent to approximately 33,000 T cell genomes. Purified libraries were quantified with a Qubit 3.0 fluorometer, sized on a Bioanalyzer 2100, and re-quantified with the KAPA Library Quantification kit. A separate single-read 150-cycle Illumina NextSeq 550 flow cell was used to sequence each immunoSEQ 96-well plate. In the original analysis: Because the immunoSEQ output included only junctional sequences and no quality scores, the filtering could not be the same as the filtering used for full-length reads. To assign V/J genes and CDR3, sequences were annotated using PyIR, a Python wrapper for IgBLAST v1.9, with IMGT germline references. Reads were filtered out if the reads had weak V/J assignments (E-value above 1e-6), no CDR3, stop codons, out-of-frame junctions, or ambiguous translated residues. V3J clonotypes were defined as sequences sharing the same inferred V gene, J gene, and CDR3 amino acid sequence. Percentage overlap between repertoires was computed as shared unique clonotypes divided by the size of the smaller repertoire. Richness of each repertoire was evaluated using RTK rarefaction, the Chao1 estimator, and Recon v2.1 estimates of unobserved clonotypes. For all TCRbeta clonotypes obtained by the gDNA method from four donors, generation probabilities were computed with OLGA. TCRdb re-hosts the immuneACCESS table, in-frame sequences only. Its copies lack some clones; in the studies checked, an unresolved V gene accounts for under half of them, and the cause for the rest is not known. That table furnishes V, J and clone size, whereas the DNA furnished D and trimming. Across this sample there are 1.6 million or so clones, with just under 99% seen only once. The ten largest clones capture roughly 0.35% of the sample.

The sequencing input was naive CD4+ T cells sorted from blood. The cell subset or site label for this specimen denotes: CD45RA+ positively selected. The chain is encoded by TRBV29-1 joined to TRBJ1-1, with TRBD1 perhaps the D gene, on 6 matching bases. This TCR came from a man aged 30-40 years in good health. The CDR3 region has the sequence CSVVTGYSPEAFF. The nucleotides are TGCAGCGTTGTAACAGGGTACAGCCCTGAAGCTTTCTTT.